This T cell receptor (beta chain) was obtained from a study of blood T cell repertoires in COVID-19. Trimming removed 4 bases from V and 0 bases from J, with 12 bases in between. CDR3 size: 16 residues. Germline CDR1 SGHAT, CDR2 FQNNGV. The protocol was immunoSEQ multiplex PCR, while the TCRdb copy is restricted to in-frame clones and leaves out a portion. The table records around 120,000 clones, around nine tenths of them present only once. This TCR derives from a man aged 50-59 years with active COVID-19. The sample comprised peripheral blood. The chain carries TRBV11-2 and TRBJ2-2; D remains unclear. CDR3 amino acids: CASSSGGGSNTGELFF. CDR3 DNA sequence: TGTGCCAGCAGCTCTGGCGGCGGTTCGAACACCGGGGAGCTGTTTTTT.